This T cell receptor beta chain was observed in a study of neurological immune-mediated disorders. Study as a whole: Disease course was recorded as relapsing-remitting for roughly 31 and secondary progressive for about 9% of the roughly 35 multiple sclerosis patients.

This CDR3 is 15 amino acids long. Between the trimmed V and J ends, which lost 5 bases and 1 base, there was a span of 14 bases. CDR1 and CDR2 (germline): SGHTA, FQGNSA. General observations from the study: There was no clinical or MRI feature that was associated with the multiple sclerosis repertoire cluster.

Synthesis of cDNA was performed by 5'RACE using 10-nucleotide random UMIs. Each CDR3 protein gets one entry after TCRdb re-called the 5' RACE reads with MiXCR. Here the sample spans tens of thousands of distinct CDR3 sequences, roughly 3.2% being singletons. This clonotype appeared many times. Its matching antigen is unknown. The unsorted libraries were prepared from 2 million PBMCs (stored at -80 C). The sequenced sample was PBMCs. The chain carries TRBV7-2 and TRBJ1-1, with unresolved D. This sequence was found in a man aged 40-49 years with multiple sclerosis. CDR3 region: CASSPSLGPNTEAFF. In nucleotides, the CDR3 is TGTGCCAGCAGCCCAAGTCTTGGACCGAACACTGAAGCTTTCTTT. Filled out from reference TRBV7-2 and TRBJ1-1, the complete variable domain reads GAGVSQSPSNKVTEKGKDVELRCDPISGHTALYWYRQSLGQGLEFLIYFQGNSAPDKSGLPSDRFSAERTGGSVSTLTIQRTQQEDSAVYLCASSPSLGPNTEAFFGQGTRLTVV.